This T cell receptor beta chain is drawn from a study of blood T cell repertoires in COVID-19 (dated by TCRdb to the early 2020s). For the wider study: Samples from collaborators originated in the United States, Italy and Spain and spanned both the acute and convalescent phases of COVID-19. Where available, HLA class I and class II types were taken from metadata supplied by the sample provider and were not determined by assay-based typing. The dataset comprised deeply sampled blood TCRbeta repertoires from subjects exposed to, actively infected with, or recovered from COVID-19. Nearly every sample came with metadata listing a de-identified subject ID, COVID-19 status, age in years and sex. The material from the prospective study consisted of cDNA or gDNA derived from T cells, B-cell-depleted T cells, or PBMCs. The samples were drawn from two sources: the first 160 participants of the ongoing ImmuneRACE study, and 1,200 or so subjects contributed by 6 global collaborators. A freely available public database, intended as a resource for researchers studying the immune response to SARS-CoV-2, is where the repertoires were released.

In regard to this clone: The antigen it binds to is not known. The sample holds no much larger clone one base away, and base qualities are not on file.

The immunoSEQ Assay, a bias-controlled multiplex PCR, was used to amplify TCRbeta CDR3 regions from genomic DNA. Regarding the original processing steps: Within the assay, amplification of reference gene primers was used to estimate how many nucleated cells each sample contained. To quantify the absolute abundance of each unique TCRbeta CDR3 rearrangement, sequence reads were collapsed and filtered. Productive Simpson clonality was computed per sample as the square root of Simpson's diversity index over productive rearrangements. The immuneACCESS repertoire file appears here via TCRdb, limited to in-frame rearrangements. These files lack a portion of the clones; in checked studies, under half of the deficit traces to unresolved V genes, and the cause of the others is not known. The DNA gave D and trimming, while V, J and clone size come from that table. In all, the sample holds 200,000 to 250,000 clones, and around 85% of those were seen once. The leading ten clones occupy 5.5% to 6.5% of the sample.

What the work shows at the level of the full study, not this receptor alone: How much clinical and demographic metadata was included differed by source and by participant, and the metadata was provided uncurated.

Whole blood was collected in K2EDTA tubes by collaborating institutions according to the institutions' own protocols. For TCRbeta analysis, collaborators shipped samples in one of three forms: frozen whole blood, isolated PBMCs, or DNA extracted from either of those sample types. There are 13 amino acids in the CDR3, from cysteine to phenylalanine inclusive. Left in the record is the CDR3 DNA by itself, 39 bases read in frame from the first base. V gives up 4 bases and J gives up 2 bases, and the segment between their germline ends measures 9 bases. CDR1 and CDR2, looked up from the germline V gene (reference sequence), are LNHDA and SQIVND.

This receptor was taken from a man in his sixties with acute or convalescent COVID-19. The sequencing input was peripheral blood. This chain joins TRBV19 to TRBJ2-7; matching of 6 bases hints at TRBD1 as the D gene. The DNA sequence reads TGTGCCAGTAGTAGACAGGACGCCTACGAGCAGTACTTC. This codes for CASSRQDAYEQYF.